This note documents a single T cell receptor (beta chain) sequence. Its antigen is unidentified. This entry comes from a study of CD8 T cells in ankylosing spondylitis. Study results and limitations: Within ankylosing spondylitis blood, a TCR beta motif made up of under 10 highly homologous variants appeared to be characteristic.

Germline lookup yields CDR1 SGHTA and CDR2 FQGNSA. Trimming shortened V by 6 bases and J by 4 bases, and 12 bases separated the two germline ends. This CDR3 contains 13 residues. MiXCR, applied by TCRdb to the 5' RACE reads, yields one record per CDR3 protein. This sample yields hundreds of thousands of distinct CDR3 sequences, of which about 18% are seen a single time; about 42% belongs to the top ten. V usage is TRBV7-2 and J usage is TRBJ2-5; possibly TRBD1 or TRBD2 for D (5 bases each). The clonotype was recovered from a male donor with ankylosing spondylitis. Sequencing was done on a sample of blood, either unsorted or a sorted T cell fraction (not recorded which). CDR3 residues: CASRPFGGETQYF. For the CDR3, the DNA is TGTGCCAGCAGACCTTTTGGGGGAGAGACCCAGTACTTC.